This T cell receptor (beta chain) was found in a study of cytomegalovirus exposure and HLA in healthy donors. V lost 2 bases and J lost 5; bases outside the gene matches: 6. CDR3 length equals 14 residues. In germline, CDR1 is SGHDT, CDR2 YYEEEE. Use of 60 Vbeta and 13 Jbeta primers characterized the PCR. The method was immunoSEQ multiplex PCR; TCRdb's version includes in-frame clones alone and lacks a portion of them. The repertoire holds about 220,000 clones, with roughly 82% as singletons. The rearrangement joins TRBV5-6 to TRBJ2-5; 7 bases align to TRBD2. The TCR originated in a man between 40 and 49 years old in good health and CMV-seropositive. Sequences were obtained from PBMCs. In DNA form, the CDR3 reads TGTGCCAGCAGCTTTTACGGGAGGAAGGAGACCCAGTACTTC. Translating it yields CASSFYGRKETQYF.